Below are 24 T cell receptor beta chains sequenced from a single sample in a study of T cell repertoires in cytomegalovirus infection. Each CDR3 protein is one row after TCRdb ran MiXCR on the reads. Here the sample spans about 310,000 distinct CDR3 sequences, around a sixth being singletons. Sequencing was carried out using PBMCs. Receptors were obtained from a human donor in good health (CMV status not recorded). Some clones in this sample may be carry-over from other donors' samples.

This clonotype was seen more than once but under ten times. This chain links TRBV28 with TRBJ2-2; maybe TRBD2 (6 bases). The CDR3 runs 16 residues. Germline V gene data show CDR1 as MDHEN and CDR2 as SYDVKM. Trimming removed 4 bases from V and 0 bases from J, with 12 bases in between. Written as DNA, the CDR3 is TGTGCCAGCAGTTCCTGGGGGGTATCGAACACCGGGGAGCTGTTTTTT. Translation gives CASSSWGVSNTGELFF.

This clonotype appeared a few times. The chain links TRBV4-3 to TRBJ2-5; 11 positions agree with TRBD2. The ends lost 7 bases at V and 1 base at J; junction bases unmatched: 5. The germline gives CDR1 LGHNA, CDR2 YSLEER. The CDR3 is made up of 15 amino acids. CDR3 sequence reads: CASNHGTSGQETQYF. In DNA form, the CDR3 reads TGCGCCAGCAATCACGGGACTAGCGGCCAAGAGACCCAGTACTTC.

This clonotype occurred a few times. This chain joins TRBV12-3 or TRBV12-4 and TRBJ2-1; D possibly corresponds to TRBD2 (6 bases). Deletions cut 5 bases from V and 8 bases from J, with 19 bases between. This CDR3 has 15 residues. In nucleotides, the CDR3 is TGTGCCAGCAGTCCCGTGCGGGGCTTGGGCGATGAGCAGTTCTTC. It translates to CASSPVRGLGDEQFF.

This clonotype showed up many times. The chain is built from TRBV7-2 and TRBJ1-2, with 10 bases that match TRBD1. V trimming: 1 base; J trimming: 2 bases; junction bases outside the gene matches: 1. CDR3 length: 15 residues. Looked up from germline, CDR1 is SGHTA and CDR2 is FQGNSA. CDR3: CASSLEGQGNYGYTF. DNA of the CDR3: TGTGCCAGCAGCTTAGAGGGACAGGGGAACTATGGCTACACCTTC.

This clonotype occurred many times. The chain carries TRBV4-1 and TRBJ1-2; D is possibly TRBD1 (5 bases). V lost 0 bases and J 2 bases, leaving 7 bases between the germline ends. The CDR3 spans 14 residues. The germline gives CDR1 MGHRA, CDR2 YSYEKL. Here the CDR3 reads CASSQDRGNYGYTF. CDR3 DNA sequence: TGCGCCAGCAGCCAAGATCGGGGGAACTATGGCTACACCTTC.

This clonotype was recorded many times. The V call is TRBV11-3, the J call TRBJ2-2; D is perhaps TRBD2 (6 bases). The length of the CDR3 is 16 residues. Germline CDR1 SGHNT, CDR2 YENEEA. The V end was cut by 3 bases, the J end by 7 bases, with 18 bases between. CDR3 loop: CASSFVGGALGGELFF. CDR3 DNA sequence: TGTGCCAGCAGCTTCGTAGGCGGGGCCCTTGGCGGGGAGCTGTTTTTT. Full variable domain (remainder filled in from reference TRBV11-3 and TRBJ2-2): EAGVVQSPRYKIIEKKQPVAFWCNPISGHNTLYWYLQNLGQGPELLIRYENEEAVDDSQLPKDRFSAERLKGVDSTLKIQPAELGDSAVYLCASSFVGGALGGELFFGEGSRLTVL.

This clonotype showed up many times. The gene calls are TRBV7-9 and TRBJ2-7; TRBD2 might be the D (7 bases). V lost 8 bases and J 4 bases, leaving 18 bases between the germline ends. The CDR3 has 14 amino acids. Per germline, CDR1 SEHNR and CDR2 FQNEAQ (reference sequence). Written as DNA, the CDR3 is TGTGCCAGCTCGATCGTGGGGGGGCCTTACGAGCAGTACTTC. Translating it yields CASSIVGGPYEQYF.

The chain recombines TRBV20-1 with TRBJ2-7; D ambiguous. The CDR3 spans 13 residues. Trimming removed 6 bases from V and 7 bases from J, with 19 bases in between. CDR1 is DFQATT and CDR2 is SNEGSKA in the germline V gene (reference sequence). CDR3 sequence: CSAGRPTDREQYF. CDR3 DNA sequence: TGCAGTGCCGGAAGGCCAACGGATCGGGAGCAGTACTTC.

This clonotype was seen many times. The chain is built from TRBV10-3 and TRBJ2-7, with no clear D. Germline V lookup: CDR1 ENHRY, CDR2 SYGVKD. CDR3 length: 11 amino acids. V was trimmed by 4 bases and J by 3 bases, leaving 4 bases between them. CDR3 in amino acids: CAISVNYEQYF. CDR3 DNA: TGTGCCATCAGTGTCAACTACGAGCAGTACTTC.

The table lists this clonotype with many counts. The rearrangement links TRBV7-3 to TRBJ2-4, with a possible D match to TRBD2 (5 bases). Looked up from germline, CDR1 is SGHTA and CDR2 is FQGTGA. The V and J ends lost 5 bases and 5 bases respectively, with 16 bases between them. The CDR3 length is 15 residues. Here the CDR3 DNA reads TGTGCCAGCAGCCCCGACATAGCGTACCAAAACATTCAGTACTTC. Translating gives CASSPDIAYQNIQYF. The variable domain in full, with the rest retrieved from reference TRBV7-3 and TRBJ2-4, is GAGVSQTPSNKVTEKGKYVELRCDPISGHTALYWYRQSLGQGPEFLIYFQGTGAADDSGLPNDRFFAVRPEGSVSTLKIQRTERGDSAVYLCASSPDIAYQNIQYFGAGTRLSVL.

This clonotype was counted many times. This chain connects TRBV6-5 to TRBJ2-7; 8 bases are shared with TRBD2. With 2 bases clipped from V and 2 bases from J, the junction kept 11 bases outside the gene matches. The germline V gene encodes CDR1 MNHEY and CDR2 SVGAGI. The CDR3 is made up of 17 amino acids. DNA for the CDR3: TGTGCCAGCAGTTACGGTAGCGGGGTGGAATATACCTACGAGCAGTACTTC. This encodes CASSYGSGVEYTYEQYF.

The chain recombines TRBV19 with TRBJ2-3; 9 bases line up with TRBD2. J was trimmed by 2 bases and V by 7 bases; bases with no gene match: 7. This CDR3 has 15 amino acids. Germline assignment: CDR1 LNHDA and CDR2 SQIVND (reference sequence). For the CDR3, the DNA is TGTGCCAGTAAGGGGCGGGGGGGCTTCACAGATACGCAGTATTTT. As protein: CASKGRGGFTDTQYF. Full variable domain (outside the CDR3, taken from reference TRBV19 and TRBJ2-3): DGGITQSPKYLFRKEGQNVTLSCEQNLNHDAMYWYRQDPGQGLRLIYYSQIVNDFQKGDIAEGYSVSREKKESFPLTVTSAQKNPTAFYLCASKGRGGFTDTQYFGPGTRLTVL.

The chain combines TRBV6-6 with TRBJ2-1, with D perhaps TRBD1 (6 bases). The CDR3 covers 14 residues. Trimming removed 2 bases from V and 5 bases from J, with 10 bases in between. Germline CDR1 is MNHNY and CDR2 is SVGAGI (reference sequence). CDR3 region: CASSYGQGNNEQFF. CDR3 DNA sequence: TGTGCCAGCAGTTACGGGCAGGGGAACAATGAGCAGTTCTTC.

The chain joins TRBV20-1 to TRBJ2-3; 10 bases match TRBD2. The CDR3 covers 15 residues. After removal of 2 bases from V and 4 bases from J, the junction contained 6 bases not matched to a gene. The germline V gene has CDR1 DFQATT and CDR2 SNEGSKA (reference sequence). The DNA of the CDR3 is TGCAGTGCTAGACCACTAGCGGGACTCGCAGATACGCAGTATTTT. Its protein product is CSARPLAGLADTQYF.

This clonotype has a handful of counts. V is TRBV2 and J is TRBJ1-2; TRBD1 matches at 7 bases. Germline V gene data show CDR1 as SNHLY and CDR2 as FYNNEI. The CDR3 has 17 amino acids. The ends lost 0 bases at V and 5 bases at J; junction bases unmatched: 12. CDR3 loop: CASSEALQFGTAYGYTF. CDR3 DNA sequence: TGTGCCAGCAGTGAAGCGCTTCAGTTCGGGACAGCATATGGCTACACCTTC.

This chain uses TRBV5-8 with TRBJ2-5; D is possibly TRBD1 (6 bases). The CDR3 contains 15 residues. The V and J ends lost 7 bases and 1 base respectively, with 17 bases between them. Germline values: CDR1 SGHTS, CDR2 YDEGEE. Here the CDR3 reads CASGKTGHPQETQYF. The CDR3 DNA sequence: TGTGCCAGCGGCAAGACGGGACATCCCCAAGAGACCCAGTACTTC.

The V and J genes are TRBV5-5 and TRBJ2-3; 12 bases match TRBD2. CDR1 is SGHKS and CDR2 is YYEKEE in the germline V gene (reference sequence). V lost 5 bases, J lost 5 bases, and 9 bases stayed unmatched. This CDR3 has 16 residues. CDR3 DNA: TGTGCCAGCAGTACACGGACTAGCGGGGTACTAGATACGCAGTATTTT. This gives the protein CASSTRTSGVLDTQYF.

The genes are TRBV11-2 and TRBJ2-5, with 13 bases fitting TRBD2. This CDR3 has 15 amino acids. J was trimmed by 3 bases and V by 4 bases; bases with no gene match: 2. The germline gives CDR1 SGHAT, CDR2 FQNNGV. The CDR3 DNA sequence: TGTGCCAGCAGCTGGACTAGCGGGGGAGAAGAGACCCAGTACTTC. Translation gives CASSWTSGGEETQYF.

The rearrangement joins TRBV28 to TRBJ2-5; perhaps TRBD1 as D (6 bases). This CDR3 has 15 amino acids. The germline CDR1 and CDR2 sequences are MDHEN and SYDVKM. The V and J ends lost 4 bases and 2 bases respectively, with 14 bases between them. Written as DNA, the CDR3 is TGTGCCAGCAGTTGGGGCGACAGGCGGCAAGAGACCCAGTACTTC. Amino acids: CASSWGDRRQETQYF.

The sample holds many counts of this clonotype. Written as DNA, the CDR3 is TGTGCCAGCAGTTTCACAGGCCTAAACTCTGGAAACACCATATATTTT. Translation gives CASSFTGLNSGNTIYF. V is TRBV28 and J is TRBJ1-3, with D perhaps matching TRBD1 (5 bases). This CDR3 spans 16 amino acids. V lost 3 bases to trimming and J lost 0 bases, with 12 bases between them. CDR1 is MDHEN, CDR2 SYDVKM, per germline.

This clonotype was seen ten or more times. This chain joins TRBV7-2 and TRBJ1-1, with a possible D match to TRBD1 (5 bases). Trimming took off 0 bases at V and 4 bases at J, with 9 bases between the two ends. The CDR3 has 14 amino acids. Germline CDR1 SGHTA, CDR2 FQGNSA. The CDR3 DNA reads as TGTGCCAGCAGCTTAGCCCCGGGGGGCACTGAAGCTTTCTTT. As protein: CASSLAPGGTEAFF. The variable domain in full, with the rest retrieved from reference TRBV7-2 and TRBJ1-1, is GAGVSQSPSNKVTEKGKDVELRCDPISGHTALYWYRQSLGQGLEFLIYFQGNSAPDKSGLPSDRFSAERTGGSVSTLTIQRTQQEDSAVYLCASSLAPGGTEAFFGQGTRLTVV.

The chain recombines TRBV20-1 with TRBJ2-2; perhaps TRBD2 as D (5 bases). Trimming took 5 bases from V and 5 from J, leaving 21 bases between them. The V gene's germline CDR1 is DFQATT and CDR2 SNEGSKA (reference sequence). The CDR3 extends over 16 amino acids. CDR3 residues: CSAPRGSRLGTGELFF. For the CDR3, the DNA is TGCAGTGCTCCCCGGGGTAGCCGGTTGGGGACCGGGGAGCTGTTTTTT.

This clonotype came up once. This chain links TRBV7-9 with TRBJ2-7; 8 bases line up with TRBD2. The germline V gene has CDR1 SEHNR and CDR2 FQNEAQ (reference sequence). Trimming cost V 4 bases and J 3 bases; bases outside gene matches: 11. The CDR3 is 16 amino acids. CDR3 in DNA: TGTGCCAGCAGCTATTTTAGCGGGGCAGGCGTCTACGAGCAGTACTTC. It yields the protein CASSYFSGAGVYEQYF.

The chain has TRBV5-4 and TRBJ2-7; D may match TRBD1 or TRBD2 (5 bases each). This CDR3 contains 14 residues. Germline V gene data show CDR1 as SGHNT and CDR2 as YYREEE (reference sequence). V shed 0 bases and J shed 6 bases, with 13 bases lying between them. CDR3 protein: CASSLGQGESEQYF. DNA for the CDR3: TGTGCCAGCAGCTTGGGGCAGGGAGAGTCCGAGCAGTACTTC.